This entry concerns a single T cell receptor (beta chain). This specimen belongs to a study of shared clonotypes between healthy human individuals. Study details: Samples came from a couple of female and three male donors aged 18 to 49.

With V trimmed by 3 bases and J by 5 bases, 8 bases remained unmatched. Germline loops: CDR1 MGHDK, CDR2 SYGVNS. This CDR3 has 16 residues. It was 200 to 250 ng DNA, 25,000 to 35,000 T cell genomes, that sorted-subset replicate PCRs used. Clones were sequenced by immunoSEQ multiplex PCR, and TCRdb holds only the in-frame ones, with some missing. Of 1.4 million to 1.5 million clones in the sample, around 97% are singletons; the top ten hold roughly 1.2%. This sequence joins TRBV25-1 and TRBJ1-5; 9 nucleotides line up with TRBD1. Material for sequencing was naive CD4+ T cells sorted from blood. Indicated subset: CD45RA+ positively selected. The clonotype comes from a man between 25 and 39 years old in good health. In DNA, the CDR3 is TGTGCCAGCAGTGACCCCGGGACAGGGAAAGATCAGCCCCAGCATTTT. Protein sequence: CASSDPGTGKDQPQHF.